This T cell receptor (beta chain) is from a study of blood T cell repertoires in COVID-19. Study-level information: Donors in the United States, Italy and Spain gave samples during acute or convalescent COVID-19.

The CDR3 spans 14 residues. The germline gives CDR1 KGHSH, CDR2 LQKENI. J was trimmed by 2 bases and V by 1 base; bases with no gene match: 0. In the original analysis: Reference gene primer amplification gave nucleated cell count estimates. TCRdb keeps only in-frame clones here, not all; method: immunoSEQ multiplex PCR. Clonal size and the V and J genes are those of that table, whereas D and trimming came from the DNA. This table has 390,000 or so clones, about nine tenths appearing once. The chain combines TRBV18 with TRBJ2-5, with TRBD1 matching 8 bases. Sequencing was performed on peripheral blood. This sequence originates from a woman aged 30 to 39 with active or convalescent COVID-19. The CDR3 loop is CASSPRDRQETQYF. The CDR3 bases are TGTGCCAGCTCACCACGGGACAGGCAAGAGACCCAGTACTTC. Drawing the rest from reference TRBV18 and TRBJ2-5, the complete variable domain is NAGVMQNPRHLVRRRGQEARLRCSPMKGHSHVYWYRQLPEEGLKFMVYLQKENIIDESGMPKERFSAEFPKEGPSILRIQQVVRGDSAAYFCASSPRDRQETQYFGPGTRLLVL.